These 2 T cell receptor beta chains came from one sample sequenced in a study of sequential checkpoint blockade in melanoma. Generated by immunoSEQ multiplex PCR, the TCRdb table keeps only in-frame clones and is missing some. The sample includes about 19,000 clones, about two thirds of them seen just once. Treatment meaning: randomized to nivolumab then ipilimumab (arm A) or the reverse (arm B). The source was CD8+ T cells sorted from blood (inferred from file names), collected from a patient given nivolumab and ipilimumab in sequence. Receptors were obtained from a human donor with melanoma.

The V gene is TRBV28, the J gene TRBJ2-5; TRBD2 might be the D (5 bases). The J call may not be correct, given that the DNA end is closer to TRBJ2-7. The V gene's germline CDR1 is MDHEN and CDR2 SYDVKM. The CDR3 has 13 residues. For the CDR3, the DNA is TGTGCCAGCAGTTTGGGAGCGGCCTACGAGCAGTACTTC. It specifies CASSLGAAYEQYF.

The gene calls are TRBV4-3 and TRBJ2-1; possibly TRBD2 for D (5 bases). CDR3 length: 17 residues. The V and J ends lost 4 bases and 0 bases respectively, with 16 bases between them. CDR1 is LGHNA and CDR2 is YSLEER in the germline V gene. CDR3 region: CASSPRGHPSSYNEQFF. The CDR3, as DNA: TGCGCCAGCAGCCCTCGGGGTCACCCGAGCTCCTACAATGAGCAGTTCTTC.